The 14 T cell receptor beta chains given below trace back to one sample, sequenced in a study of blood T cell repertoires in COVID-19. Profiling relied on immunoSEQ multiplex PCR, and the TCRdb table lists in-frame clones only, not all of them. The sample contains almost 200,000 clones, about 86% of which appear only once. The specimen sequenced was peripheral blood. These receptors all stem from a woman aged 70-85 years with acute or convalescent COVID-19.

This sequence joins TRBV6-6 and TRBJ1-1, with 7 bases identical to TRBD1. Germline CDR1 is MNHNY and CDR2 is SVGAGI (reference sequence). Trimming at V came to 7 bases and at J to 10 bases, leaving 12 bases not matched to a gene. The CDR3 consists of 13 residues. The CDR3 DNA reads TGTGCCAGCACAGGACAGGAGACCTCACGAGCTTTCTTT. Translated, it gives CASTGQETSRAFF.

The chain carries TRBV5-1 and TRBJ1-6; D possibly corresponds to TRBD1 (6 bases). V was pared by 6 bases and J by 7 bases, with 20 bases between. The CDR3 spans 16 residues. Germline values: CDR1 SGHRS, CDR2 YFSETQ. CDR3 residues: CASTLEGGAQNSPLHF. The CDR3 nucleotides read TGCGCCAGCACCCTGGAGGGGGGGGCTCAAAATTCACCCCTCCACTTT.

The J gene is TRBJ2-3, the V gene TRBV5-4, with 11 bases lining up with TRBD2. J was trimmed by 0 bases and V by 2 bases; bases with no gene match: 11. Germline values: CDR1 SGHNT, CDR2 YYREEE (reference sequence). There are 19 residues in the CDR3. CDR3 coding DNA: TGTGCCAGCAGCTTAAGGGTTCTTCGGACTAGCGGGAGCACAGATACGCAGTATTTT. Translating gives CASSLRVLRTSGSTDTQYF.

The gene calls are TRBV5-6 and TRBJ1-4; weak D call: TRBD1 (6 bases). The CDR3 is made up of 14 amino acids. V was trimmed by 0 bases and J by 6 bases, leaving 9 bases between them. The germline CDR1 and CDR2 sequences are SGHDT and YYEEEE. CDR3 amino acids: CASSLAGADEKLFF. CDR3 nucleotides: TGTGCCAGCAGCTTGGCAGGGGCGGATGAAAAACTGTTTTTT.

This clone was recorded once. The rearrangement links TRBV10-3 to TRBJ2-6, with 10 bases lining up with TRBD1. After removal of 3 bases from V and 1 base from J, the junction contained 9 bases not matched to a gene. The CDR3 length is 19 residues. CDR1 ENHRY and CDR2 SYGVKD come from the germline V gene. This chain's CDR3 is CAISDHTGQGPSGANVLTF. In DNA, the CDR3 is TGTGCCATCAGTGACCACACGGGACAGGGGCCTTCTGGGGCCAACGTCCTGACTTTC.

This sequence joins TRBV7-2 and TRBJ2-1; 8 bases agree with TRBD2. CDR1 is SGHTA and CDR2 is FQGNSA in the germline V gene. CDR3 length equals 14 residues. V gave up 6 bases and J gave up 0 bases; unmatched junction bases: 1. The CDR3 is CASRLAGSYNEQFF. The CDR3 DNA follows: TGTGCCAGCAGGCTAGCGGGCTCCTACAATGAGCAGTTCTTC.

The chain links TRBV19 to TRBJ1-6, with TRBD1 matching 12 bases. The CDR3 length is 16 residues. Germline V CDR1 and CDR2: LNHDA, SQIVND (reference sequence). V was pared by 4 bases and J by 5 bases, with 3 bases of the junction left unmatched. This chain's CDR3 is CASSRGQGANNSPLHF. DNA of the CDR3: TGTGCCAGTAGTAGGGGACAGGGGGCCAATAATTCACCCCTCCACTTT.

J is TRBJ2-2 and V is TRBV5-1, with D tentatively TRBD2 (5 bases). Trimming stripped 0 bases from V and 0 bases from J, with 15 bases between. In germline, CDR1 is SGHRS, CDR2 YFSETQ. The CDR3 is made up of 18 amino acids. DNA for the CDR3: TGCGCCAGCAGCTTGGTTGGTCTAGCAAGCGCGAACACCGGGGAGCTGTTTTTT. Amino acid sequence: CASSLVGLASANTGELFF.

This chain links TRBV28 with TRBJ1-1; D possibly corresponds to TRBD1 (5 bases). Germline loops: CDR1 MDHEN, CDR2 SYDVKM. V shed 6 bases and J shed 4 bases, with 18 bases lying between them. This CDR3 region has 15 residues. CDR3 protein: CASRLPGLRSTEAFF. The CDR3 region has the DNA TGTGCCAGCAGACTACCGGGACTTCGGAGCACTGAAGCTTTCTTT.

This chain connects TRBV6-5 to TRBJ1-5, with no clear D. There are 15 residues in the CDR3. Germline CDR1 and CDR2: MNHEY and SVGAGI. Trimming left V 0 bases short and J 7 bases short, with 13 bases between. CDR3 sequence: CASSYSAGSLQPQHF. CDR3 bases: TGTGCCAGCAGTTACTCAGCGGGATCGCTGCAGCCCCAGCATTTT.

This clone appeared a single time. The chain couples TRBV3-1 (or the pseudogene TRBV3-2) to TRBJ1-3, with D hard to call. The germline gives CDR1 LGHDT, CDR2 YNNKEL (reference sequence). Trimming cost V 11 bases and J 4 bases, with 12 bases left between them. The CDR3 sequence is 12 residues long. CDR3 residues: CASGGLGNTIYF. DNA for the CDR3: TGTGCCTCGGGAGGGCTAGGAAACACCATATATTTT.

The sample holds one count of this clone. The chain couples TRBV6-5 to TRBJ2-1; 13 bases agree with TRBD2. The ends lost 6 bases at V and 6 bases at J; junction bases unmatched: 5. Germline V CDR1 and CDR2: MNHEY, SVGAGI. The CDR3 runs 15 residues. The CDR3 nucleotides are TGTGCCAGCAGGTCGGGACTAGCGGGGCTCAATGAGCAGTTCTTC. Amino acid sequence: CASRSGLAGLNEQFF.

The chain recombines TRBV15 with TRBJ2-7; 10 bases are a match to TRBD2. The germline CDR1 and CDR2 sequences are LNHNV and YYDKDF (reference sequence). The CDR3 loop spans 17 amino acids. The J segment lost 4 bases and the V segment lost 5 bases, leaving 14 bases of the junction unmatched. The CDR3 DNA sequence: TGTGCCACCAGCGAATTAGCGGGAGGCCCTAGGGAGTACGAGCAGTACTTC. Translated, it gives CATSELAGGPREYEQYF.

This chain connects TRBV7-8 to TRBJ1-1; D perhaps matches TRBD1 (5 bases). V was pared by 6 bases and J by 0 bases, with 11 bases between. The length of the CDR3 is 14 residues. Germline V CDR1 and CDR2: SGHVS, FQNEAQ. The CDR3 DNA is TGTGCCAGCAGTTTCGGACATATGAACACTGAAGCTTTCTTT. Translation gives CASSFGHMNTEAFF.